This T cell receptor beta chain was documented in a study of PD-1 blockade in classical Hodgkin lymphoma. Comment on this clone: Antigen unknown.

Exposure to brentuximab vedotin varied, and each patient had relapsed following autologous stem cell transplantation. Using immunoSEQ multiplex PCR, the repertoire was profiled, and TCRdb retains in-frame clones only, with some absent. Counted here are about 50,000 clones, approximately 90% occurring once; the ten biggest clones make up 5.4%. Study results and caveats: Complete responders' baseline diversity resembled that of newly diagnosed patients. The origin of the repertoire differences remains undefined, with disease activity or prior therapy as possible causes.

The TCR sequence derives from a human donor with classical Hodgkin lymphoma. The sample here was peripheral blood mononuclear cells (PBMCs), taken before the second cycle of nivolumab.

CDR3 in amino acids: CASSGRGNTGELFF. The CDR3 DNA follows: TGTGCCAGCAGCGGACGGGGGAACACCGGGGAGCTGTTTTTT. The chain recombines TRBV9 with TRBJ2-2, with a possible D match to TRBD2 (5 bases). CDR3 length: 14 amino acids. The V end lost 3 bases, the J end lost 1 base, and 7 bases lay between the germline ends. Germline lookup yields CDR1 SGDLS and CDR2 YYNGEE. The full variable domain, with the rest looked up from reference TRBV9 and TRBJ2-2, is DSGVTQTPKHLITATGQRVTLRCSPRSGDLSVYWYQQSLDQGLQFLIQYYNGEERAKGNILERFSAQQFPDLHSELNLSSLELGDSALYFCASSGRGNTGELFFGEGSRLTVL.